This paragraph covers one T cell receptor beta chain sequence. Its specificity is not known. Exclusion of a patient followed from autoimmune disease history or systemic immunosuppression. TCRdb's copy holds only in-frame clones and misses some; the assay was immunoSEQ multiplex PCR. The table shows around 65,000 clones, with more than 85% occurring only once. This entry is derived from a study of OX40 agonist ivuxolimab in advanced cancers. Study summary: Each patient was given ivuxolimab into a vein every 2 weeks, at 0.01 to 10 mg/kg. Prior anti-PD-1, anti-PD-L1 or anti-CTLA-4 therapy did not bar entry, and approximately 40% had some. General study findings and limits: Clonal expansion was seen in CD4+ and CD8+ blood T cells by week 6 at 0.1 to 3.0 mg/kg.

V dropped 7 bases and J dropped 3 bases, with 12 bases sitting between them. This CDR3 region has 13 residues. CDR1 MNHNS and CDR2 SASEGT come from the germline V gene. The chain links TRBV6-1 to TRBJ1-1, with a weak D call TRBD1 (5 bases). The sequence was obtained from an adult with an advanced solid tumor such as melanoma, head and neck, liver or kidney cancer. The sample in question was CD4+ or CD8+ T cells sorted from blood, obtained in a trial of the OX40 agonist ivuxolimab. The CDR3 spells CASTQTDYTEAFF. DNA of the CDR3: TGTGCCAGCACCCAGACAGACTACACTGAAGCTTTCTTT.